A selection of T cell receptor beta chains follows, all from one sample in a study of CD8 T cells in Susac syndrome. One entry per CDR3 protein results from TCRdb running MiXCR on the immunoSEQ multiplex PCR reads. The data contain some 260,000 distinct CDR3 sequences, 93% of them singletons. The sequenced sample consisted of CD4+ T cells from PBMCs. The receptors were gathered from a human donor with multiple sclerosis. Both conserved end residues are part of each CDR3. Each record gives: V gene, clone size, J gene, D gene, CDR3 DNA, CDR3 protein. D genes are given only for firm matches. Clone size is not always given. Where it is, it says once, few, many or a class for expanded clones.

V: TRBV20-1
size: NA
J: TRBJ1-1
D: NA
DNA: TGCAGTACCGTTAGTGGGTTGTGGGCTGAAGCTTTCTTT
CDR3: CSTVSGLWAEAFF

V: TRBV18
size: NA
J: TRBJ1-2
D: NA
DNA: TGTGCCAGCTCACCGGACGGGGAGGATGGCTACACCTTC
CDR3: CASSPDGEDGYTF

V: TRBV9
size: NA
J: TRBJ1-1
D: NA
DNA: TGTGCCAGCAGCCCGGGTGATTGGGTACCTGAAGCTTTCTTT
CDR3: CASSPGDWVPEAFF

V: TRBV5-8
size: NA
J: TRBJ1-2
D: NA
DNA: TGTGCCAGCAGCTTGGAACAAATGCCTAACTATGGCTACACCTTC
CDR3: CASSLEQMPNYGYTF

V: TRBV2
size: NA
J: TRBJ2-1
D: TRBD2
DNA: TGTGCCAGCAGTGAACTGCGGGGGGGCGGTGAGCAGTTCTTC
CDR3: CASSELRGGGEQFF

V: TRBV5-1
size: NA
J: TRBJ1-1
D: NA
DNA: TGCGCCAGCGGACTGACTGGGGGAGATGGCACTGAAGCTTTCTTT
CDR3: CASGLTGGDGTEAFF

V: TRBV5-1
size: NA
J: TRBJ2-3
D: NA
DNA: TGCGCCAGCAGCTTAGGCCACACAGATACGCAGTATTTT
CDR3: CASSLGHTDTQYF

V: TRBV29-1
size: NA
J: TRBJ1-1
D: NA
DNA: TGCAGCGTCCCAGGGGTAGGGAACACTGAAGCTTTCTTT
CDR3: CSVPGVGNTEAFF

V: TRBV6-2/TRBV6-3
size: few
J: TRBJ2-6
D: NA
DNA: TGTGCCAGCAGTCCCCAGAGTACTGGAGGGGCCAACGTCCTGACTTTC
CDR3: CASSPQSTGGANVLTF

V: TRBV29-1
size: NA
J: TRBJ1-6
D: TRBD1
DNA: TGCAGCGCTAAGGACAGGGCTGATTCACCCCTCCACTTT
CDR3: CSAKDRADSPLHF

V: TRBV12-3/TRBV12-4
size: few
J: TRBJ2-6
D: NA
DNA: TGTGCCAGCAGTCCCCAGTCTGGGGCCAACGTCCTGACTTTC
CDR3: CASSPQSGANVLTF

V: TRBV29-1
size: NA
J: TRBJ2-1
D: NA
DNA: TGCAGCGTTGAAGATGGAAGGCGTTGGGGCGATGAGCAGTTCTTC
CDR3: CSVEDGRRWGDEQFF

V: TRBV4-1
size: NA
J: TRBJ2-7
D: TRBD1
DNA: TGCGCCAGCAGCCAATTCGAGGGGGACAGAGCGTGGGAGCAGTACTTC
CDR3: CASSQFEGDRAWEQYF

V: TRBV12-3/TRBV12-4
size: once
J: TRBJ1-5
D: NA
DNA: TGTGCCAGCAGTCCCCAACTCAATCAGCCCCAGCATTTT
CDR3: CASSPQLNQPQHF

V: TRBV3-1
size: NA
J: TRBJ2-6
D: NA
DNA: TGTGCCAGCTCACCTGGGGCCAACGTCCTGACTTTC
CDR3: CASSPGANVLTF

V: TRBV5-6
size: NA
J: TRBJ1-5
D: NA
DNA: TGTGCCAGCAGCTTCGGTAGCGATCAGCCCCAGCATTTT
CDR3: CASSFGSDQPQHF

V: TRBV7-2
size: NA
J: TRBJ2-3
D: NA
DNA: TGTGCCAGCAGCCCATCGCGCATAGACACAGATACGCAGTATTTT
CDR3: CASSPSRIDTDTQYF

V: TRBV29-1
size: NA
J: TRBJ2-4
D: TRBD2
DNA: TGCAGCGCCCTCGGTCGGACTAGCACTCCCCAACCGACGGTCGAAGGAGTTCAGTACTTC
CDR3: CSALGRTSTPQPTVEGVQYF

V: TRBV9
size: NA
J: TRBJ2-1
D: TRBD2
DNA: TGTGCCAGCAGCGTCGGCGGGAGTGAACCCTACAATGAGCAGTTCTTC
CDR3: CASSVGGSEPYNEQFF

V: TRBV19
size: few
J: TRBJ2-1
D: NA
DNA: TGTGCCAGTAGTATAGGGCAGGGAGGCTACAATGAGCAGTTCTTC
CDR3: CASSIGQGGYNEQFF

V: TRBV19
size: NA
J: TRBJ2-1
D: NA
DNA: TGTGCCAGTAGTATAGATGCGAGCAGCTCCTACAATGAGCAGTTCTTC
CDR3: CASSIDASSSYNEQFF

V: TRBV15
size: NA
J: TRBJ2-5
D: TRBD2
DNA: TGTGCCACCAGCAGAGACTCGACTAGCGGAGAAGAGACCCAGTACTTC
CDR3: CATSRDSTSGEETQYF

V: TRBV24-1
size: NA
J: TRBJ2-5
D: NA
DNA: TGTGCCACCAGTGACCAACCGGAAAGGGAGGAGGAGACCCAGTACTTC
CDR3: CATSDQPEREEETQYF

V: TRBV29-1
size: NA
J: TRBJ2-1
D: NA
DNA: TGCAGCGTTGCCCCCAGGTCTCTTAACAATGAGCAGTTCTTC
CDR3: CSVAPRSLNNEQFF

V: TRBV2
size: NA
J: TRBJ1-1
D: NA
DNA: TGTGCCAGCAGTGGTGGTGCTGGAGCTTTCTTT
CDR3: CASSGGAGAFF

V: TRBV12-3/TRBV12-4
size: NA
J: TRBJ1-1
D: NA
DNA: TGTGCCAGCAGTTTAGTCGGGATTGCCACTGAAGCTTTCTTT
CDR3: CASSLVGIATEAFF

V: TRBV20-1
size: NA
J: TRBJ2-1
D: NA
DNA: TGCAGTGAAAGGGGCTTTTCCTACAATGAGCAGTTCTTC
CDR3: CSERGFSYNEQFF

V: TRBV20-1
size: NA
J: TRBJ2-7
D: TRBD1
DNA: TGCAGTGCAAGGACAGGCTACGAGCAGTACTTC
CDR3: CSARTGYEQYF